The clone carrying this T cell receptor beta chain was seen a single time. Its specificity is unknown. Its ends do not fully match the called genes, so a read error is possible. The sample originates from a study of tumor-infiltrating lymphocytes in primary liver carcinoma. Study-wide background: Every sample contained roughly 3.65 to 8 million productive TCRbeta reads, and these numbers were similar from one tissue type to another.

Germline loops: CDR1 LGHNA, CDR2 YNFKEQ. This CDR3 has 17 amino acids. Total RNA (around 0.45 ug) served as template for TCR beta cDNA synthesis primed by a constant-region primer. Slightly modified ARM-PCR served as the procedure for the TCR beta libraries. These libraries came from three rounds of nested multiplex PCR. Investigators reported that the first two PCR rounds, at roughly 10 cycles each, used TRBV1-TRBV30 forward primers with a C-beta reverse primer. TCRdb independently ran MiXCR on the multiplex PCR reads; one entry per CDR3 protein. The sample includes around 81,000 distinct CDR3 sequences, about two thirds of them seen just once. Findings of the study overall: Researchers found tumor-adjacent and tumor-blood pairs overlapped less than tumor region pairs.

Total RNA and DNA came together from around 18-30 mg of bulk tissue without cell sorting. Patients' primary liver carcinoma was surgically resected. Every tumor was sampled at five separate regions. Sequencing was carried out using liver tumor tissue from sampling region 4. Indicated subset: tumor region T4, right-lateral pole. The TCR sequence derives from a woman aged 55-70 years with primary liver carcinoma and hepatitis B virus infection. The chain has TRBV4-2 and TRBJ2-5, with 8 bases that match TRBD2. The CDR3 reads CASSQTGTSNVPETQHF. For the CDR3, the DNA is TGTGCCAGCAGCCAAACCGGGACTAGTAATGTCCCAGAGACCCAACACTTC.